This T cell receptor beta chain was obtained from a study of human T cells and chemical hapten exposure (dated by TCRdb to the early 2020s). Describing the broader study: For sensitization, 2% DPC in acetone was applied to a roughly 2 cm by roughly 2 cm area of upper inner arm skin. The mostly female patient cohort included alopecia areata with under or over 50% scalp involvement, alopecia totalis and alopecia universalis. In alopecia patients, the study followed how the peripheral blood TCR repertoire changed in vivo over primary and secondary sensitization to diphenylcyclopropenone (DPC), a hapten. For TCR sequencing, blood came from approximately 29 alopecia patients at anywhere from one to four time points (pre-sensitization, 2, 6 and 24 weeks). Libraries were pooled for sequencing, and per-sample TCR yields varied mainly because of small differences in library volumes within the pool. Blood was sampled from patients pre-sensitization (week 0) and at 2, 6 and about 24 weeks after DPC sensitization. Patch tests used Finn chambers with 0.01% DPC on the upper back, scored after 6 days by International Contact Dermatitis Research Group standards. Patients additionally received weekly therapeutic DPC doses to the scalp throughout the roughly 25-week study period.

Findings and caveats that apply to the study as a whole: Alopecia, a presumed autoimmune disease, was present in all patients, so the immune response of the patients might differ from that of healthy individuals. The number of TCRs above 1 in 1000 frequency did not change with DPC sensitization; there was no evidence of global repertoire structure alterations. Significantly more large CDR3 similarity clusters were formed by expanded TCRs than by pre-sensitization or healthy control sets, consistent with antigen-driven responses. After repeated subsampling, changes were observed in the strength of the expansion versus patch-test correlation and in the threshold at which the correlation became significant. A positive correlation was found between the number of PT1 expanded TCRs and patch test score, with significance reached at thresholds 8, 16 and 32 but not 4.

There are 14 amino acids in the CDR3, from cysteine to phenylalanine inclusive. The entry retains the CDR3 DNA only, 42 bases that are in frame from base 1. CDR1 is given as SNHLY and CDR2 as FYNNEI, both from the germline V gene. Ends trimmed: V by 8 bases, J by 6 bases; bases unmatched to a gene: 6. The intended sense of this specimen's time point label: patch test 2, 6 weeks after DPC sensitization. What the treatment or condition label conveys for this sample: therapeutic diphenylcyclopropenone sensitization with weekly scalp DPC. At each patch-test visit, blood was drawn before the patch test was applied. To be eligible, patients had to be aged 18 to 70, diagnosed with alopecia and judged suitable for DPC therapy, while pregnant patients were excluded. Total RNA was extracted from unfractionated whole blood collected in Tempus Blood RNA tubes. The sample holds many counts of this clonotype. The clone's antigen remains unknown. No quality values exist for individual bases; no much larger clone is one base distant.

Receptor libraries were prepared by RACE. Sequencing used a NextSeq 500. During library preparation, unique molecular identifiers were attached to individual cDNA molecules so that TCRs could be counted quantitatively and reproducibly. Both TCR alpha and TCR beta chains were sequenced from each blood RNA sample. The study's processing was this. The median number of TCRs per sample was 85,000 to 100,000, ranging from about 23,224 to 750,000. V, J and CDR3 annotation of the TCR reads was carried out using the Decombinator software suite. For PS versus PT1 abundance plots, all samples were subsampled to the same number of TCRs (28,000). TCRs were defined as expanded if absent before sensitization and observed at least eight times at the 2-week time point. TCRdb reprocessing: public reads trimmed at Q25 with fastp, clones called with MiXCR, in-frame beta chains kept. A single entry per CDR3 protein holds the most common genes and DNA from its merged rows. It is TCRdb's table, rather than the study itself, that gives the V and J calls and clone size. The table for this sample lists about 69,000 distinct CDR3 sequences; around a tenth of them were counted only once. Around 7.3% of the sample lies in the top ten.

The sequence was obtained from a woman between 45 and 60 years old with alopecia areata. Some clones in this sample may be carry-over from other donors' samples. The sample consisted of whole blood, taken in connection with sensitization to the hapten diphenylcyclopropenone (DPC). Here the chain combines TRBV2 and TRBJ2-2; 10 bases in between match TRBD2. This receptor carries the CDR3 CASRSGRAPGELFF. The nucleotide sequence is given as TGTGCCAGCCGGAGCGGGAGGGCCCCCGGGGAGCTGTTTTTT. This CDR3, with the reference TRBV2 and TRBJ2-2 proteins standing in past its ends, gives the full variable domain EPEVTQTPSHQVTQMGQEVILRCVPISNHLYFYWYRQILGQKVEFLVSFYNNEISEKSEIFDDQFSVERPDGSNFTLKIRSTKLEDSAMYFCASRSGRAPGELFFGEGSRLTVL.